Following are 13 T cell receptor beta chains from one sample sequenced in a study of T cell repertoires in cytomegalovirus infection (dated by TCRdb to the late 2010s). Sequencing used an Illumina HiSeq 1500. TCRdb redid the processing of the public reads, applying fastp at Q25 and MiXCR, and retained in-frame beta chains. CDR3 protein duplicates are merged, each entry listing the most common genes and DNA. The sample table holds about 490,000 distinct CDR3 sequences, of which roughly 12% were seen once. Of the sample, 10% is held by the ten largest clones. The sample taken for sequencing was PBMCs. The receptor source for this set is a human donor in good health (CMV status not recorded). Some clones in this sample may be carry-over from other donors' samples.

CDR3 nucleotide sequence: TGTGCCAGCAGTTACTCGAGGGGGGGCGTGGCAGATACGCAGTATTTT. Amino acid sequence: CASSYSRGGVADTQYF. V gene TRBV6-5 combines with J gene TRBJ2-3, with D possibly matching TRBD2 (7 bases). Germline V gene lookup returns CDR1 MNHEY and CDR2 SVGAGI. The CDR3 contains 16 residues. Trimming pared 0 bases from V and 4 bases from J, leaving 14 bases between.

This clonotype was counted between two and nine times. The V call is TRBV19, the J call TRBJ2-7; D is unclear. V lost 4 bases and J 2 bases, leaving 18 bases between the germline ends. Germline V gene lookup returns CDR1 LNHDA and CDR2 SQIVND (reference sequence). This CDR3 has 16 amino acids. The CDR3 sequence: CASSTTGRLTPYEQYF. As DNA, the CDR3 is TGTGCCAGTAGTACAACCGGCCGACTTACGCCCTACGAGCAGTACTTC.

This clonotype appeared many times. V is TRBV12-3 or TRBV12-4 and J is TRBJ2-5, with D unclear. V was shortened by 3 bases and J by 4 bases, with 12 bases between the two germline ends. The CDR3 runs to 14 residues. The CDR3 loop is CASSFSSRGETQYF. CDR3 DNA sequence: TGTGCCAGCAGTTTTAGCAGTCGAGGAGAGACCCAGTACTTC.

At least ten counts were recorded for this clonotype. J is TRBJ1-4 and V is TRBV6-1; TRBD1 matches at 7 bases. V was pared by 1 base and J by 5 bases, with 4 bases of the junction left unmatched. This CDR3 has 15 amino acids. The germline gives CDR1 MNHNS, CDR2 SASEGT. CDR3 sequence: CASSEEDRKNEKLFF. CDR3 sequence (DNA): TGTGCCAGCAGTGAAGAGGACAGGAAAAATGAAAAACTGTTTTTT.

This chain uses TRBV5-5 with TRBJ2-7, with D possibly being TRBD1 or TRBD2 (5 bases each). The CDR3 runs 14 residues. CDR1 is SGHKS, CDR2 YYEKEE, per germline (reference sequence). Between the trimmed V and J ends, which lost 4 bases and 6 bases, there was a span of 17 bases. In nucleotides, the CDR3 is TGTGCCAGCAGCCGGTGGACGCCGGGACCCGAGCAGTACTTC. The encoded protein is CASSRWTPGPEQYF. Full variable domain (outside the CDR3, taken from reference TRBV5-5 and TRBJ2-7): DAGVTQSPTHLIKTRGQQVTLRCSPISGHKSVSWYQQVLGQGPQFIFQYYEKEERGRGNFPDRFSARQFPNYSSELNVNALLLGDSALYLCASSRWTPGPEQYFGPGTRLTVT.

CDR3 sequence: CSARDRQGGGYTF. The CDR3 DNA reads TGCAGTGCTAGAGATCGGCAGGGGGGAGGCTACACCTTC. The V and J genes are TRBV20-1 and TRBJ1-2; TRBD1 aligns across 7 bases. V shed 0 bases and J 8 bases; nucleotides not matched to a gene: 6. This CDR3 comprises 13 residues. The V gene's germline CDR1 is DFQATT and CDR2 SNEGSKA (reference sequence).

This clonotype has at least ten counts. V gene TRBV7-9 combines with J gene TRBJ1-3; D call uncertain. Trimming removed 7 bases from V and 4 bases from J, with 11 bases in between. The CDR3 totals 13 residues. The germline V gene has CDR1 SEHNR and CDR2 FQNEAQ (reference sequence). In nucleotides, the CDR3 is TGTGCCAGCACCGGGAGCTCCGGAAACACCATATATTTT. Translating gives CASTGSSGNTIYF.

This clonotype was recorded many times. V usage is TRBV7-9 and J usage is TRBJ1-4; D is ambiguous. Trimming took off 0 bases at V and 8 bases at J, with 10 bases between the two ends. This CDR3 spans 14 amino acids. Germline CDR1 reads SEHNR; CDR2 reads FQNEAQ (reference sequence). CDR3 loop: CASSLAVLGEKLFF. In nucleotides, the CDR3 is TGTGCCAGCAGCTTAGCAGTGTTGGGCGAAAAACTGTTTTTT. The variable domain in full, with the rest retrieved from reference TRBV7-9 and TRBJ1-4, is DTGVSQNPRHKITKRGQNVTFRCDPISEHNRLYWYRQTLGQGPEFLTYFQNEAQLEKSRLLSDRFSAERPKGSFSTLEIQRTEQGDSAMYLCASSLAVLGEKLFFGSGTQLSVL.

With respect to this clonotype: One junction end does not reproduce the germline sequence, and a read error may be involved. The gene calls are TRBV6-1 and TRBJ1-2; no firm D call. The CDR3 extends over 14 amino acids. CDR1 MNHNS and CDR2 SASEGT come from the germline V gene. The CDR3 reads CTSSENPLPHGYTF. CDR3 sequence (DNA): TGTACCAGCAGTGAAAACCCCTTACCCCATGGCTACACCTTC.

This clonotype was counted ten times or more. The V call is TRBV20-1, the J call TRBJ2-7, with D perhaps matching TRBD2 (6 bases). Trimming stripped 6 bases from V and 2 bases from J, with 17 bases between. CDR3 length: 14 amino acids. Germline assignment: CDR1 DFQATT and CDR2 SNEGSKA (reference sequence). This CDR3 is CSAPGGATTYEQYF. The DNA of the CDR3 is TGCAGTGCCCCTGGCGGGGCAACAACCTACGAGCAGTACTTC.

Worth noting for this clonotype: A read error may be the cause here, since a much bigger clone is one base away. V is TRBV6-1 and J is TRBJ2-1, with D possibly TRBD1 on 5 matching bases. The V gene's germline CDR1 is MNHNS and CDR2 SASEGT. The CDR3 has 16 residues. The CDR3: CASRKGADSSYNEQSF. Written as DNA, the CDR3 is TGTGCCAGCAGGAAAGGGGCGGATAGCTCCTACAATGAGCAGTCCTTC.

The chain links TRBV2 to TRBJ2-7; possibly TRBD1 for D (6 bases). The CDR3 is 13 amino acids. Germline CDR1 SNHLY, CDR2 FYNNEI. Trimming stripped 2 bases from V and 3 bases from J, with 8 bases between. The CDR3 coding sequence is TGTGCCAGCAGTGAAAGACAGGTCTACGAGCAGTACTTC. Translated, it gives CASSERQVYEQYF.

This clonotype was counted once. This sequence may be a read error, since a much larger clone differs from it by one base. The V call is TRBV28, the J call TRBJ2-7, with TRBD1 matching 9 bases. Germline V lookup: CDR1 MDHEN, CDR2 SYDVKM. This CDR3 has 14 amino acids. V lost 6 bases, J lost 2 bases, and 5 bases stayed unmatched. CDR3 coding DNA: TGTGCCAGCAGACTCCGGGACAGGGCCTACGAGCAGTACTTC. It codes for CASRLRDRAYEQYF.